These 20 T cell receptor beta chains came from one sample sequenced in a study of PD-1 blockade in classical Hodgkin lymphoma. Specified time point: newly diagnosed, previously untreated cHL patient sample. Applied to thawed PBMCs, magnetic negative selection was the method used to isolate CD8+ T cells. Generated by immunoSEQ multiplex PCR, the TCRdb table keeps only in-frame clones and is missing some. The table has more than 12,000 clones, about nine tenths seen once. Specimen: CD8+ T cells from blood. These receptors all come from a human donor with classical Hodgkin lymphoma.

The genes are TRBV7-9 and TRBJ1-1; D unclear. The CDR3 contains 18 residues. Trimming removed 5 bases at V and 3 bases at J, with 25 bases between. Germline CDR1 reads SEHNR; CDR2 reads FQNEAQ (reference sequence). The CDR3 sequence: CASSPRLGHLLRDTEAFF. The CDR3 nucleotides are TGTGCCAGCAGCCCCCGACTAGGGCACCTATTACGGGACACTGAAGCTTTCTTT.

CDR3 nucleotide sequence: TGCAGCGTTGAAGTCGGCCAAGAGACCCAGTACTTC. This codes for CSVEVGQETQYF. The V call is TRBV29-1, the J call TRBJ2-5; D uncertain. The CDR3 runs 12 residues. Germline loops: CDR1 SQVTM, CDR2 ANQGSEA. V lost 1 base and J lost 1, with 4 bases in between.

This rearrangement joins TRBV6-5 to TRBJ1-1; D unresolved. Germline lookup yields CDR1 MNHEY and CDR2 SVGAGI. V was shortened by 6 bases and J by 1 base, with 12 bases between the two germline ends. The CDR3 covers 14 residues. DNA for the CDR3: TGTGCCAGCAGACCGCCCTGGGAGAACACTGAAGCTTTCTTT. Encoded protein: CASRPPWENTEAFF.

V is TRBV6-1 and J is TRBJ2-7; D remains unclear. V shed 6 bases and J shed 2 bases, with 8 bases lying between them. This CDR3 is 12 amino acids long. The germline CDR1 and CDR2 sequences are MNHNS and SASEGT. In nucleotides, the CDR3 is TGTGCCAGCAGCTATAATCCCTACGAGCAGTACTTC. Amino acid sequence: CASSYNPYEQYF.

The rearrangement joins TRBV6-4 to TRBJ2-4; 7 nucleotides match TRBD2. V was pared by 4 bases and J by 6 bases, with 9 bases of the junction left unmatched. The CDR3 length is 15 residues. The V gene's germline CDR1 is MRHNA and CDR2 SNTAGT. CDR3 amino acids: CASSAGAGAGNIQYF. As DNA, the CDR3 is TGTGCCAGCAGTGCCGGGGCGGGAGCGGGAAACATTCAGTACTTC.

V usage is TRBV27 and J usage is TRBJ2-7; possibly TRBD1 or TRBD2 for D (7 bases each). CDR1 is MNHEY and CDR2 is SMNVEV in the germline V gene (reference sequence). The CDR3 runs to 16 residues. V lost 0 bases, J lost 2 bases, and 14 bases lay in between. CDR3: CASSLSRGDRPYEQYF. Here the CDR3 DNA reads TGTGCCAGCAGTTTATCTCGGGGGGACAGACCCTACGAGCAGTACTTC.

This chain joins TRBV29-1 and TRBJ1-1; D uncertain. CDR3 length equals 13 residues. Germline V gene sequence: CDR1 SQVTM, CDR2 ANQGSEA. The V and J ends lost 0 bases and 6 bases respectively, with 11 bases between them. CDR3 amino acids: CSVEDLLRPEAFF. The CDR3 nucleotides read TGCAGCGTTGAAGATCTATTAAGGCCTGAAGCTTTCTTT.

V is TRBV10-3 and J is TRBJ1-3; 7 bases match TRBD1. This CDR3 is 15 amino acids long. Germline assignment: CDR1 ENHRY and CDR2 SYGVKD. The junction had 11 bases not matched to a gene; V was cut back by 4 bases and J by 8 bases. The chain's CDR3 is CAISAEGTARDTIYF. The CDR3 DNA reads as TGTGCCATCAGTGCCGAGGGGACAGCCCGTGACACCATATATTTT.

The CDR3 nucleotides read TGTGCCAGCAGCCCTTGGGCAGATACTGAAGCTTTCTTT. Protein product: CASSPWADTEAFF. The chain is built from TRBV27 and TRBJ1-1; the D is unclear. Germline V gene data show CDR1 as MNHEY and CDR2 as SMNVEV (reference sequence). Trimming removed 6 bases at V and 5 bases at J, with 13 bases between. CDR3 length: 13 residues.

The V and J genes are TRBV28 and TRBJ2-3; the match to TRBD2 covers 8 bases. Germline CDR1 is MDHEN and CDR2 is SYDVKM. The CDR3 runs to 16 residues. V was clipped by 4 bases and J by 6 bases; unmatched bases: 12. DNA of the CDR3: TGTGCCAGCAGTTCCTCCCGGACTAGCATCGATGATACGCAGTATTTT. Translation: CASSSSRTSIDDTQYF.

This chain joins TRBV7-3 and TRBJ2-2, with a weak D call TRBD2 (6 bases). V lost 5 bases, J lost 5 bases, and 21 bases lay in between. Germline CDR1 and CDR2: SGHTA and FQGTGA. The CDR3 is made up of 17 amino acids. CDR3 sequence reads: CASSPGDSLLETGELFF. CDR3 DNA: TGTGCCAGCAGCCCGGGGGACTCCCTGCTTGAAACCGGGGAGCTGTTTTTT.

V usage is TRBV6-5 and J usage is TRBJ2-1, with D perhaps matching TRBD2 (7 bases). The germline V and J ends were trimmed by 5 bases and 2 bases, with 13 bases remaining between them. This CDR3 spans 15 amino acids. Germline V gives CDR1 MNHEY, CDR2 SVGAGI. In DNA form, the CDR3 reads TGTGCCAGCAGTCACAAGGGGGGGGCCTACAATGAGCAGTTCTTC. This codes for CASSHKGGAYNEQFF.

CDR3 coding DNA: TGTGCCAGCAGCTTTGGGACAGGGACCTACGAGCAGTACTTC. It specifies CASSFGTGTYEQYF. J is TRBJ2-7 and V is TRBV11-2; 9 nucleotides match TRBD1. This CDR3 is 14 amino acids long. Germline-derived CDR1 and CDR2 are SGHAT and FQNNGV. Trimming cost V 3 bases and J 2 bases; bases outside gene matches: 2.

The chain links TRBV9 to TRBJ2-2; maybe TRBD2 (5 bases). Per the germline V gene, CDR1 is SGDLS and CDR2 is YYNGEE. Trimming removed 4 bases at V and 4 bases at J, with 23 bases between. This CDR3 contains 18 residues. The CDR3 region is CASSSKVGGPTSTGELFF. The CDR3 DNA reads TGTGCCAGCAGCTCCAAGGTCGGCGGGCCCACCAGCACCGGGGAGCTGTTTTTT.

The chain couples TRBV21-1 to TRBJ2-7; the table's D call, TRBD1, was not checked against the DNA. TRBV21-1 is an annotated pseudogene. The CDR3 covers 16 residues. Here the CDR3 DNA reads TGTGCCAGCAGCAAAGTGGGGACAGTGAGCTCCTACGAGCAGTACTTC. Amino acid sequence: CASSKVGTVSSYEQYF.

This clone has a single count. The rearrangement uses TRBV7-9 and TRBJ2-3, with TRBD2 matching over 9 bases. CDR1 and CDR2 (germline): SEHNR, FQNEAQ (reference sequence). V was pared by 4 bases and J by 0 bases, with 2 bases of the junction left unmatched. This CDR3 contains 15 residues. As DNA, the CDR3 is TGTGCCAGCAGCTCTAGCGGGGATAGCACAGATACGCAGTATTTT. Translated: CASSSSGDSTDTQYF. The entire variable domain, with the rest obtained from reference TRBV7-9 and TRBJ2-3, is as follows: DTGVSQNPRHKITKRGQNVTFRCDPISEHNRLYWYRQTLGQGPEFLTYFQNEAQLEKSRLLSDRFSAERPKGSFSTLEIQRTEQGDSAMYLCASSSSGDSTDTQYFGPGTRLTVL.

The chain joins TRBV5-4 to TRBJ1-2; D perhaps matches TRBD1 (5 bases). This CDR3 is built from 14 residues. Trimming took off 0 bases at V and 4 bases at J, with 10 bases between the two ends. From germline, CDR1 is SGHNT and CDR2 YYREEE (reference sequence). CDR3 protein: CASSLGRDGYGYTF. In DNA form, the CDR3 reads TGTGCCAGCAGCTTGGGGCGGGACGGCTATGGCTACACCTTC. Based on the CDR3 plus reference TRBV5-4 and TRBJ1-2, the full variable domain is ETGVTQSPTHLIKTRGQQVTLRCSSQSGHNTVSWYQQALGQGPQFIFQYYREEENGRGNFPPRFSGLQFPNYSSELNVNALELDDSALYLCASSLGRDGYGYTFGSGTRLTVV.

The V call is TRBV27, the J call TRBJ2-7; D not certain. V gave up 3 bases and J gave up 5 bases, with 14 bases separating them. CDR3 length: 14 amino acids. Germline-derived CDR1 and CDR2 are MNHEY and SMNVEV (reference sequence). CDR3: CASSFLDRINEQYV. Here the CDR3 DNA reads TGTGCCAGCAGTTTTTTGGATCGGATAAACGAGCAGTACGTC.

The CDR3 nucleotides are TGTGCCAGCAGCTTAGCGGTAGGACAGTTTGCCTACGAGCAGTACTTC. It translates to CASSLAVGQFAYEQYF. J is TRBJ2-7 and V is TRBV7-6, with D maybe TRBD1 (6 bases). In germline, CDR1 is SGHVS, CDR2 FNYEAQ. V dropped 0 bases and J dropped 2 bases, with 14 bases sitting between them. The CDR3 extends over 16 amino acids.

This clone was counted once. This CDR3 reads CASSWGTSLNTGELFF. The CDR3 DNA sequence: TGTGCCAGCAGCTGGGGGACTAGCCTAAACACCGGGGAGCTGTTTTTT. The chain recombines TRBV7-3 with TRBJ2-2; 9 positions agree with TRBD2. The CDR3 is 16 amino acids. V shed 4 bases and J 2 bases; nucleotides not matched to a gene: 5. Germline V gene data show CDR1 as SGHTA and CDR2 as FQGTGA.